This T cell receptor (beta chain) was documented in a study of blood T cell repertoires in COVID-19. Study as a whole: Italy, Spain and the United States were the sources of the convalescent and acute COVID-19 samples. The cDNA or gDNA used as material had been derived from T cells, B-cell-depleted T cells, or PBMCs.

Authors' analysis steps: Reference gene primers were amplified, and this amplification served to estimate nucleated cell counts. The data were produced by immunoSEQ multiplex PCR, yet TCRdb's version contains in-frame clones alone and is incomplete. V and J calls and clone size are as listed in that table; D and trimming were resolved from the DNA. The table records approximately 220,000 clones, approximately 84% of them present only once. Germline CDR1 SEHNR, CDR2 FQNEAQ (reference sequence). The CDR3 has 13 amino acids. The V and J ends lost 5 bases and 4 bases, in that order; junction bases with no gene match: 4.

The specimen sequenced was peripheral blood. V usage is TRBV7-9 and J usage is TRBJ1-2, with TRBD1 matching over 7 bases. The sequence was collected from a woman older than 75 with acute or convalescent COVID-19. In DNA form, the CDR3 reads TGTGCCAGCAGCCAACAGGGGTCCTATGGCTACACCTTC. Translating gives CASSQQGSYGYTF.